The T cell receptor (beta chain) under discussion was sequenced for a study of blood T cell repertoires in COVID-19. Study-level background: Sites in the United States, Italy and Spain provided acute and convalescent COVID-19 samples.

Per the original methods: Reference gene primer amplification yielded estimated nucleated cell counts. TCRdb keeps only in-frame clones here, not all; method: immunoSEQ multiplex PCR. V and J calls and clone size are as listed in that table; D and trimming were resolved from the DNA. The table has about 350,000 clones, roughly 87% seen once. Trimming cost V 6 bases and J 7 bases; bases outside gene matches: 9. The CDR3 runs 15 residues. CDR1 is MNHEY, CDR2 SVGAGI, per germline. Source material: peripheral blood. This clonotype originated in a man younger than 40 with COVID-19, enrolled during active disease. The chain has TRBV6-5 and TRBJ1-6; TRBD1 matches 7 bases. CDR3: CASSYTGAFNSPLHF. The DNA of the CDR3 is TGTGCCAGCAGCTACACAGGGGCCTTCAATTCACCCCTCCACTTT.